Below are 18 T cell receptor beta chains sequenced from a single sample in a study of cytomegalovirus exposure and HLA in healthy donors. The PCR used 60 Vbeta and 13 Jbeta primers. Clones were read by immunoSEQ multiplex PCR, and TCRdb kept only the in-frame ones, dropping some. Among 100,000 to 150,000 clones listed, roughly 80% were seen once. Material for sequencing was PBMCs. These receptors all come from a male donor in good health and CMV-seronegative.

This chain links TRBV9 with TRBJ2-7, with 9 bases matching TRBD1. J was trimmed by 3 bases and V by 0 bases; bases with no gene match: 10. The CDR3 length is 17 residues. CDR1 and CDR2 (germline): SGDLS, YYNGEE. The CDR3 loop is CASSVEIGGGQGYEQYF. In DNA, the CDR3 is TGTGCCAGCAGCGTAGAGATAGGAGGGGGACAGGGCTACGAGCAGTACTTC.

The chain carries TRBV18 and TRBJ2-2; possibly TRBD2 for D (6 bases). Deletions cut 1 base from V and 5 bases from J, with 14 bases between. Germline V lookup: CDR1 KGHSH, CDR2 LQKENI. This CDR3 has 16 amino acids. In DNA, the CDR3 is TGTGCCAGCTCACCACTTCCGGGAGCAGTTACCGGGGAGCTGTTTTTT. As protein: CASSPLPGAVTGELFF.

The chain couples TRBV6-5 to TRBJ1-1; TRBD1 matches 8 bases. In germline, CDR1 is MNHEY, CDR2 SVGAGI. CDR3 length: 13 residues. With 8 bases clipped from V and 7 bases from J, the junction kept 9 bases outside the gene matches. The CDR3 DNA sequence: TGTGCCAGCCGGAGACAGGGGACATTTGAAGCTTTCTTT. Amino acids: CASRRQGTFEAFF.

The chain uses TRBV5-4 and TRBJ2-5; 16 bases align to TRBD2. CDR1 is SGHNT, CDR2 YYREEE, per germline (reference sequence). The CDR3 spans 16 residues. With 4 bases clipped from V and 11 bases from J, the junction kept 11 bases outside the gene matches. CDR3 in DNA: TGTGCCAGCAGCCCAGGGACTAGCGGGGGGGCGAGGGAGCAGTACTTC. As protein: CASSPGTSGGAREQYF.

The gene calls are TRBV7-9 and TRBJ2-2; possible D gene TRBD2, 5 bases. From germline, CDR1 is SEHNR and CDR2 FQNEAQ (reference sequence). The V end was cut by 5 bases, the J end by 6 bases, with 10 bases between. The CDR3 is made up of 13 amino acids. The CDR3 here is CASSPSGSGELFF. CDR3 bases: TGTGCCAGCAGCCCCTCGGGGTCCGGGGAGCTGTTTTTT.

CDR3 sequence: CSVVNEETQYF. DNA for the CDR3: TGCAGCGTTGTAAACGAGGAGACCCAGTACTTC. The chain uses TRBV29-1 and TRBJ2-5; D gene uncertain. Germline V lookup: CDR1 SQVTM, CDR2 ANQGSEA. Trimming pared 4 bases from V and 5 bases from J, leaving 8 bases between. This CDR3 spans 11 amino acids.

This chain connects TRBV28 to TRBJ2-1; a weak D match, TRBD2 (6 bases). This CDR3 has 14 amino acids. The V and J ends lost 6 bases and 7 bases respectively, with 16 bases between them. Germline CDR1 MDHEN, CDR2 SYDVKM. CDR3 DNA: TGTGCCAGCAGCCTGGGTGGGAGCGGGAATGAGCAGTTCTTC. Translated: CASSLGGSGNEQFF.

The chain links TRBV28 to TRBJ1-4; TRBD1 agrees at 11 bases. V dropped 5 bases and J dropped 7; count of bases not matched to a gene: 3. The CDR3 covers 14 residues. CDR1 MDHEN and CDR2 SYDVKM come from the germline V gene. The chain's CDR3 is CASSLGQGAEKLFF. The DNA for the CDR3 is TGTGCCAGCAGTCTCGGACAGGGGGCTGAAAAACTGTTTTTT.

V gene TRBV5-8 combines with J gene TRBJ2-4, with TRBD1 matching over 10 bases. Trimming at V came to 4 bases and at J to 3 bases, leaving 7 bases not matched to a gene. The CDR3 loop spans 16 amino acids. Per the germline V gene, CDR1 is SGHTS and CDR2 is YDEGEE. CDR3 protein: CASSPGTGVGKNIQYF. The CDR3 nucleotides are TGTGCCAGCAGCCCCGGGACAGGGGTCGGCAAAAACATTCAGTACTTC.

The chain employs TRBV30 and TRBJ1-2; D remains unclear. V was cut by 5 bases and J by 8 bases, with 9 bases left in between. CDR1 GTSNPN and CDR2 SVGIG come from the germline V gene (reference sequence). The CDR3 is made up of 10 amino acids. The CDR3, as DNA: TGTGCCTGGGCGGGTGGGGGCTACACCTTC. It is translated as CAWAGGGYTF.

The gene calls are TRBV2 and TRBJ1-2, with 7 bases matching TRBD1. The ends lost 6 bases at V and 2 bases at J; junction bases unmatched: 9. The CDR3 extends over 15 amino acids. In germline, CDR1 is SNHLY, CDR2 FYNNEI. CDR3 region: CASSREGAVNYGYTF. As DNA, the CDR3 is TGTGCCAGCAGCCGAGAGGGGGCAGTGAACTATGGCTACACCTTC.

The J gene is TRBJ2-5, the V gene TRBV19, with TRBD2 identical over 7 bases. Germline-derived CDR1 and CDR2 are LNHDA and SQIVND (reference sequence). The CDR3 totals 14 residues. V was clipped by 6 bases and J by 2 bases; unmatched bases: 6. The CDR3 nucleotides read TGTGCCAGTAGAGCTCCGGGACTACAAGAGACCCAGTACTTC. It is translated as CASRAPGLQETQYF. Complete variable domain (other parts from reference TRBV19 and TRBJ2-5): DGGITQSPKYLFRKEGQNVTLSCEQNLNHDAMYWYRQDPGQGLRLIYYSQIVNDFQKGDIAEGYSVSREKKESFPLTVTSAQKNPTAFYLCASRAPGLQETQYFGPGTRLLVL.

The chain joins TRBV7-2 to TRBJ1-4; D is perhaps TRBD1 (6 bases). The CDR3 length is 13 residues. CDR1 is SGHTA and CDR2 is FQGNSA in the germline V gene. V lost 5 bases to trimming and J lost 10 bases, with 14 bases between them. This chain's CDR3 is CASSLRTGPKLFF. The CDR3 DNA sequence: TGTGCCAGCAGCCTCAGAACAGGGCCAAAACTGTTTTTT.

V is TRBV6-5 and J is TRBJ1-2, with D perhaps matching TRBD1 (6 bases). With 4 bases removed from V and 2 bases from J, the gap between germline ends came to 14 bases. This CDR3 region has 15 residues. Looked up from germline, CDR1 is MNHEY and CDR2 is SVGAGI. CDR3 DNA: TGTGCCAGCAGTTCAACAGGGATGGCAAACTATGGCTACACCTTC. As protein: CASSSTGMANYGYTF.

This clone appeared once. This chain connects TRBV5-1 to TRBJ2-2, with D possibly matching TRBD2 (7 bases). This CDR3 is built from 16 residues. V was shortened by 0 bases and J by 1 base, with 10 bases between the two germline ends. Per the germline V gene, CDR1 is SGHRS and CDR2 is YFSETQ. CDR3 nucleotide sequence: TGCGCCAGCAGCTTGGGCGGGGGCCTGAACACCGGGGAGCTGTTTTTT. Encoded protein: CASSLGGGLNTGELFF. Together with reference TRBV5-1 and TRBJ2-2, the CDR3 gives the full variable domain: KAGVTQTPRYLIKTRGQQVTLSCSPISGHRSVSWYQQTPGQGLQFLFEYFSETQRNKGNFPGRFSGRQFSNSRSEMNVSTLELGDSALYLCASSLGGGLNTGELFFGEGSRLTVL.

This chain uses TRBV6-1 with TRBJ2-7; 10 nucleotides match TRBD2. CDR3 size: 14 residues. Germline V lookup: CDR1 MNHNS, CDR2 SASEGT. V lost 7 bases to trimming and J lost 4 bases; unmatched junction nucleotides: 7. CDR3: CASTPSGSRYEQYF. DNA of the CDR3: TGTGCCAGCACCCCTAGCGGGAGTCGGTACGAGCAGTACTTC.

V gene TRBV11-2 combines with J gene TRBJ1-1; 8 bases map to TRBD1. V trimming: 7 bases; J trimming: 3 bases; junction bases outside the gene matches: 1. The V gene's germline CDR1 is SGHAT and CDR2 FQNNGV. The CDR3 is 12 residues long. The CDR3 DNA is TGTGCCAGCAAGACAGGGGACACTGAAGCTTTCTTT. Amino acid sequence: CASKTGDTEAFF.

The V call is TRBV28, the J call TRBJ2-1, with TRBD2 as a possible D gene (5 bases). Trimming removed 5 bases at V and 14 bases at J, with 13 bases between. Germline V CDR1 and CDR2: MDHEN, SYDVKM. This CDR3 spans 11 amino acids. The CDR3 protein is CASSPRGQEFF. In nucleotides, the CDR3 is TGTGCCAGCAGTCCCCGGGGTCAAGAGTTCTTC.